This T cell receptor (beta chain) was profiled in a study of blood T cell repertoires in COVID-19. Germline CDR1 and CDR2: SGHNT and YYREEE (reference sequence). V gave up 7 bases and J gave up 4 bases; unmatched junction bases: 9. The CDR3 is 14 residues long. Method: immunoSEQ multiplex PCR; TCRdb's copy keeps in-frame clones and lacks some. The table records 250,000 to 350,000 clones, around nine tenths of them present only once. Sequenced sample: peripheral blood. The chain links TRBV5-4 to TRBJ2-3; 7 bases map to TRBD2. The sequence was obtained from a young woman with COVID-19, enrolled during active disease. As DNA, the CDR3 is TGTGCCAGCGGGCCCCGGGAGGCCGCAGATACGCAGTATTTT. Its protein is CASGPREAADTQYF.